This T cell receptor beta chain appears in the sequencing data of a study of blood T cell repertoires in COVID-19. V was shortened by 3 bases and J by 7 bases, with 18 bases between the two germline ends. CDR1 LGHNA and CDR2 YSLEER come from the germline V gene. This CDR3 spans 16 amino acids. Under the authors' procedure: Amplifying reference gene primers gave estimates of nucleated cell counts. Sequencing used immunoSEQ multiplex PCR; TCRdb keeps in-frame clones, though not all of them. V and J calls and clone size are given by that table; D and trimming were obtained from the DNA. The sample lists approximately 210,000 clones, 82% occurring once. Participant-given clinical history determined each cohort assignment.

Input material: PBMCs or T cells enriched from blood (not recorded which). The receptor was isolated from a woman aged 60-75 years who had recovered from COVID-19. V gene TRBV4-3 combines with J gene TRBJ2-2; a possible D gene is TRBD1 (6 bases). CDR3 amino acids: CASSQGPGVGGGELFF. CDR3 nucleotide sequence: TGCGCCAGCAGCCAGGGACCAGGGGTTGGGGGCGGGGAGCTGTTTTTT.